The rows below give T cell receptor beta chains drawn from one sample of a study of blood T cell repertoires in COVID-19. The table came from immunoSEQ multiplex PCR; TCRdb's copy has only in-frame clones and leaves some out. The table has 300,000 to 500,000 clones, roughly 87% seen once. Input material: PBMCs or T cells enriched from blood (not recorded which). The receptors stem from a woman in her 40s with acute COVID-19. CDR3s include the opening cysteine and the closing phenylalanine or tryptophan. The order of the fields is D gene, V gene, clone size, J gene, CDR3 protein, CDR3 DNA. The D gene is left open where the match is weak. Rows give clone size only sometimes, using once, few, many, or a class for an expanded clone.

-	TRBV5-8	-	TRBJ2-6	CASSLIQGSGANVLTF	TGTGCCAGCAGCTTGATCCAGGGTTCTGGGGCCAACGTCCTGACTTTC
-	TRBV27	-	TRBJ2-6	CASSRGTGANVLTF	TGTGCCAGCTCGCGGGGAACGGGGGCCAACGTCCTGACTTTC
TRBD1	TRBV4-1	-	TRBJ1-4	CASSQDPGQVNEKLFF	TGCGCCAGCAGCCAAGACCCGGGACAGGTGAATGAAAAACTGTTTTTT
-	TRBV24-1	-	TRBJ2-2	CATSDFGVGNGELFF	TGTGCCACCAGTGATTTTGGTGTGGGCAACGGGGAGCTGTTTTTT
-	TRBV27	-	TRBJ1-1	CASSFGRGDTEAFF	TGTGCCAGCAGTTTCGGCAGGGGCGACACTGAAGCTTTCTTT
-	TRBV10-3	-	TRBJ2-7	CAISETPYEQYF	TGTGCCATCAGTGAGACTCCCTACGAGCAGTACTTC
TRBD1	TRBV3-1/TRBV3-2	-	TRBJ1-2	CASSPRDRAVDYGYTF	TGTGCCAGCAGCCCGCGGGACAGGGCGGTGGACTATGGCTACACCTTC
TRBD2	TRBV3-1/TRBV3-2	-	TRBJ2-2	CASSQVGGGSNTGELFF	TGTGCCAGCAGCCAAGTCGGCGGGGGTTCAAACACCGGGGAGCTGTTTTTT
-	TRBV5-4	-	TRBJ1-2	CASTTDSYANYGYTF	TGTGCCAGCACAACTGACAGCTATGCTAACTATGGCTACACCTTC
-	TRBV7-6	-	TRBJ2-1	CASSPLAGGLSSYNEQFF	TGTGCCAGCAGCCCCCTTGCGGGCGGATTGAGCTCCTACAATGAGCAGTTCTTC
-	TRBV6-5	once	TRBJ2-5	CASSRDPGGQETQYF	TGTGCCAGCAGCCGGGACCCCGGAGGGCAAGAGACCCAGTACTTC
-	TRBV10-3	once	TRBJ1-2	CAISERQIYGYTF	TGTGCCATCAGTGAGCGACAGATCTATGGCTACACCTTC
-	TRBV9	-	TRBJ2-1	CASSVGSGDEQFF	TGTGCCAGCAGCGTAGGGTCCGGGGATGAGCAGTTCTTC
-	TRBV6-5	few	TRBJ1-1	CASSSQDRNTEAFF	TGTGCCAGCAGCTCACAGGACAGGAACACTGAAGCTTTCTTT
-	TRBV29-1	-	TRBJ2-3	CSVDRYSGTDTQYF	TGCAGCGTTGATCGGTATTCGGGCACAGATACGCAGTATTTT
TRBD1	TRBV3-1/TRBV3-2	-	TRBJ1-2	CASSQISRGSYGYTF	TGTGCCAGCAGCCAGATAAGCAGGGGGAGCTATGGCTACACCTTC
-	TRBV11-2	-	TRBJ2-3	CASSTSGTFLGDTQYF	TGTGCCAGCAGCACCTCCGGGACTTTCCTCGGAGATACGCAGTATTTT
-	TRBV10-3	-	TRBJ1-5	CAISESRQSNQPQHF	TGTGCCATCAGTGAGTCGAGACAATCGAATCAGCCCCAGCATTTT
-	TRBV7-2	-	TRBJ2-5	CASSQATGGRETQYF	TGTGCCAGCAGCCAGGCTACGGGGGGCAGAGAGACCCAGTACTTC
-	TRBV27	-	TRBJ2-7	CASSSEGAGEQYF	TGTGCCAGCAGTTCGGAGGGGGCGGGGGAGCAGTACTTC
TRBD2	TRBV11-2	-	TRBJ2-7	CASSPLMAGGRQYF	TGTGCCAGCTCTCCTTTGATGGCGGGGGGGCGGCAGTACTTC
-	TRBV6-2/TRBV6-3	-	TRBJ1-1	CASRYTGYTEAFF	TGTGCCAGCAGATACACAGGGTACACTGAAGCTTTCTTT
-	TRBV7-2	-	TRBJ1-5	CASSLHSDSIRNQPQHF	TGTGCCAGCAGCTTACATTCCGATAGTATTCGCAATCAGCCCCAGCATTTT
-	TRBV7-2	-	TRBJ1-5	CASSPGGASQPQHF	TGTGCCAGCAGCCCCGGCGGGGCGTCCCAGCCCCAGCATTTT
-	TRBV2	-	TRBJ2-4	CASSEWTSQNIQYF	TGTGCCAGCAGTGAATGGACTTCTCAAAACATTCAGTACTTC
TRBD1	TRBV7-9	-	TRBJ2-6	CASSPRTGGPGANVLTF	TGTGCCAGCAGCCCGCGGACAGGGGGCCCTGGGGCCAACGTCCTGACTTTC
TRBD2	TRBV7-7	once	TRBJ2-3	CASSPGTSATDTQYF	TGTGCCAGCAGCCCCGGGACTAGCGCGACAGATACGCAGTATTTT
TRBD2	TRBV30	-	TRBJ2-2	CAWSRRGANTGELFF	TGTGCCTGGAGTCGGCGGGGGGCTAACACCGGGGAGCTGTTTTTT
TRBD1	TRBV25-1	few	TRBJ1-1	CASRAGTATEAFF	TGTGCCAGCAGGGCCGGGACAGCTACTGAAGCTTTCTTT
TRBD1	TRBV2	few	TRBJ2-7	CASKSRQGSYEQYF	TGTGCCAGCAAGAGCCGACAGGGATCTTACGAGCAGTACTTC
TRBD2	TRBV7-6	-	TRBJ2-1	CASSLAAAGVGNEQFF	TGTGCCAGCAGCTTAGCAGCAGCGGGGGTAGGCAATGAGCAGTTCTTC
TRBD1	TRBV28	-	TRBJ1-4	CASSTRGTGEEKLFF	TGTGCCAGCAGTACCCGAGGGACAGGGGAAGAAAAACTGTTTTTT